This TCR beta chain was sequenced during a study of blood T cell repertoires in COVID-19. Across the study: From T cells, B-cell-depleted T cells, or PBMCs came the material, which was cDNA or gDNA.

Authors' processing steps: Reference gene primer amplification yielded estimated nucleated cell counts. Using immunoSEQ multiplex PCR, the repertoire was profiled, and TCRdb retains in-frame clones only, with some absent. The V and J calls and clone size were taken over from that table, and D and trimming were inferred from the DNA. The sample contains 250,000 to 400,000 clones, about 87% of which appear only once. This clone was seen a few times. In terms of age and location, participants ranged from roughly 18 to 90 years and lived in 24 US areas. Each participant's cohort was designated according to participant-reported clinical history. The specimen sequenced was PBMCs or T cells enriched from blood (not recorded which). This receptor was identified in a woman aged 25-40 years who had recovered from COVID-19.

The CDR3 region is CASLRQGQETQYF. The CDR3 region has the DNA TGTGCCAGCCTTAGACAGGGCCAAGAGACCCAGTACTTC. V usage is TRBV28 and J usage is TRBJ2-5; 7 bases fit TRBD1. Germline lookup yields CDR1 MDHEN and CDR2 SYDVKM. J gave up 1 base and V 8 bases, and 4 bases lay outside the gene matches. The CDR3 loop spans 13 amino acids. Full variable domain (rest looked up from reference TRBV28 and TRBJ2-5): DVKVTQSSRYLVKRTGEKVFLECVQDMDHENMFWYRQDPGLGLRLIYFSYDVKMKEKGDIPEGYSVSREKKERFSLILESASTNQTSMYLCASLRQGQETQYFGPGTRLLVL.